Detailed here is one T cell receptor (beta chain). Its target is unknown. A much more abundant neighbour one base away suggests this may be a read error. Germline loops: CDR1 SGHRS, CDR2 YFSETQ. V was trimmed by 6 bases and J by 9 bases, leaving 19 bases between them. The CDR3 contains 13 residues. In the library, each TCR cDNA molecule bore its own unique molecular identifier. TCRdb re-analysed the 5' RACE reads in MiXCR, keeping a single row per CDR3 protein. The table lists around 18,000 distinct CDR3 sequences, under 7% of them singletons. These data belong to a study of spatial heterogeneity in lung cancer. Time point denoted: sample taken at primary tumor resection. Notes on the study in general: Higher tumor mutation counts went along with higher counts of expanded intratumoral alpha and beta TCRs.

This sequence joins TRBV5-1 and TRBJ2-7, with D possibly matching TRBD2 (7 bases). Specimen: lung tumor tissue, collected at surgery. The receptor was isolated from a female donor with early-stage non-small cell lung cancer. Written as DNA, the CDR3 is TGCGCCAGCACCCTCCCGGGGGGCCCGGGGCAGTACTTC. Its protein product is CASTLPGGPGQYF.